The clone carrying this T cell receptor (beta chain) was detected only a few times. Original data processing: Amplification of reference gene primers provided the estimated nucleated cell counts. Libraries were prepared by immunoSEQ multiplex PCR; TCRdb keeps only in-frame clonotypes and omits some of them. V, J and clone size were drawn from that table, and D and trimming were deduced from the DNA. Among under 85,000 clones listed, about four fifths were seen once. Enrollment of patients from Seattle took place during active infection, with longitudinal follow-up. These data belong to a study of blood T cell repertoires in COVID-19. Study details: Acute-phase and convalescent COVID-19 samples originated in the United States, Italy and Spain. T cells, B-cell-depleted T cells, or PBMCs provided the cDNA or gDNA that served as material.

Germline V gives CDR1 DFQATT, CDR2 SNEGSKA (reference sequence). Trimming shortened V by 3 bases and J by 1 base, and 7 bases separated the two germline ends. The CDR3 runs to 12 residues. The J gene is TRBJ2-7, the V gene TRBV20-1; D possibly corresponds to TRBD2 (5 bases). Sequenced material: peripheral blood. This sequence was found in a man between 45 and 60 years old with COVID-19, enrolled during active disease. The CDR3 protein is CSASTGSYEQYF. The CDR3 DNA is TGCAGTGCTAGTACGGGGTCCTACGAGCAGTACTTC.